A single sample gave rise to the 25 T cell receptor beta chains below, sequenced in a study of cytomegalovirus exposure and HLA in healthy donors. Amplification used 60 Vbeta primers and 13 Jbeta primers. This table comes from immunoSEQ multiplex PCR, and its TCRdb copy is limited to in-frame clones, with some not included. This table holds some 150,000 clones, about four fifths found once. Sequenced material: PBMCs. The receptors were sampled from a man aged 25 to 40 in good health and CMV-seropositive.

This rearrangement joins TRBV19 to TRBJ1-6; 7 nucleotides match TRBD1. Germline loops: CDR1 LNHDA, CDR2 SQIVND (reference sequence). The V and J ends lost 10 bases and 7 bases, in that order; junction bases with no gene match: 10. The CDR3 length is 14 residues. CDR3 sequence (DNA): TGTGCCACTAAAACAGGGGATGCAAATTCACCCCTCCACTTT. It encodes CATKTGDANSPLHF.

V gene TRBV29-1 combines with J gene TRBJ2-5; D is ambiguous. Looked up from germline, CDR1 is SQVTM and CDR2 is ANQGSEA. V lost 1 base to trimming and J lost 5 bases, with 11 bases between them. The CDR3 consists of 13 residues. The CDR3 loop is CSVEVLRWETQYF. The CDR3 DNA follows: TGCAGCGTTGAAGTTTTGAGGTGGGAGACCCAGTACTTC.

The rearrangement uses TRBV28 and TRBJ2-7; 15 positions agree with TRBD2. CDR1 is MDHEN, CDR2 SYDVKM, per germline. This CDR3 has 14 residues. The ends lost 6 bases at V and 4 bases at J; junction bases unmatched: 1. The DNA of the CDR3 is TGTGCCAGCAGGGGACTAGCGGGGGGATACGAGCAGTACTTC. This encodes CASRGLAGGYEQYF.

This clone was detected a few times. The genes are TRBV30 and TRBJ1-2, with 7 bases that match TRBD1. Germline V lookup: CDR1 GTSNPN, CDR2 SVGIG (reference sequence). The CDR3 extends over 15 amino acids. V lost 1 base, J lost 4 bases, and 9 bases stayed unmatched. CDR3 loop: CAWSANRGGSYGYTF. The CDR3 DNA follows: TGTGCCTGGAGTGCGAACAGGGGAGGATCCTATGGCTACACCTTC.

This chain connects TRBV6-1 to TRBJ2-5; D not certain. CDR1 and CDR2 from the germline V gene are MNHNS and SASEGT. Trimming cost V 8 bases and J 0 bases, with 4 bases left between them. The CDR3 is 11 residues long. The CDR3 bases are TGTGCCAGCGCGTACCAAGAGACCCAGTACTTC. Translating it yields CASAYQETQYF.

The table lists this clone with a few counts. The V and J genes are TRBV15 and TRBJ1-4, with D hard to call. The CDR3 consists of 16 residues. V dropped 3 bases and J dropped 0 bases, with 11 bases sitting between them. Germline V gene lookup returns CDR1 LNHNV and CDR2 YYDKDF (reference sequence). CDR3 DNA sequence: TGTGCCACCAGCAGGCCAAGCGGGGCAACTAATGAAAAACTGTTTTTT. It translates to CATSRPSGATNEKLFF.

This clone occurred once. J is TRBJ2-5 and V is TRBV12-5; the D gene is possibly TRBD1 (5 bases). Trimming removed 3 bases at V and 5 bases at J, with 16 bases between. This CDR3 is 15 amino acids long. Germline-derived CDR1 and CDR2 are LGHNT and FRNRAP. The CDR3 is CASGFQSPGKETQYF. CDR3 nucleotides: TGTGCTAGTGGTTTCCAATCCCCAGGGAAGGAGACCCAGTACTTC.

This clone was counted a single time. The chain couples TRBV29-1 to TRBJ1-1; 9 positions agree with TRBD1. The CDR3 runs to 14 residues. J was trimmed by 3 bases and V by 0 bases; bases with no gene match: 2. Germline lookup yields CDR1 SQVTM and CDR2 ANQGSEA. Written as DNA, the CDR3 is TGCAGCGTTGAAGAGGGACAGGGATACACTGAAGCTTTCTTT. It translates to CSVEEGQGYTEAFF.

The genes are TRBV4-2 and TRBJ1-1, with TRBD1 as a possible D gene (5 bases). Germline values: CDR1 LGHNA, CDR2 YNFKEQ. The CDR3 consists of 16 residues. V lost 0 bases and J 4 bases, leaving 15 bases between the germline ends. The CDR3 coding sequence is TGTGCCAGCAGCCAAGACCGCGGGGGAGGGGCCACTGAAGCTTTCTTT. It yields the protein CASSQDRGGGATEAFF.

The chain uses TRBV5-5 and TRBJ1-1; TRBD1 might be the D (6 bases). V lost 1 base and J 2 bases, leaving 24 bases between the germline ends. Germline CDR1 is SGHKS and CDR2 is YYEKEE (reference sequence). This CDR3 contains 19 residues. CDR3 region: CASSLMVGRGAASNTEAFF. Written as DNA, the CDR3 is TGTGCCAGCAGCTTGATGGTGGGGAGGGGGGCAGCCTCAAACACTGAAGCTTTCTTT.

V gene TRBV9 combines with J gene TRBJ2-5; 12 bases match TRBD1. V gave up 0 bases and J gave up 5 bases; unmatched junction bases: 2. The CDR3 is 15 residues long. CDR1 is SGDLS, CDR2 YYNGEE, per germline. CDR3 in amino acids: CASSVGGQGAETQYF. For the CDR3, the DNA is TGTGCCAGCAGCGTAGGGGGACAGGGGGCTGAGACCCAGTACTTC.

The chain is built from TRBV6-5 and TRBJ2-3, with D maybe TRBD1 (6 bases). Germline CDR1 and CDR2: MNHEY and SVGAGI. The CDR3 has 15 residues. V lost 8 bases and J 4 bases, leaving 19 bases between the germline ends. CDR3: CASGPGTLGPDTQYF. The DNA for the CDR3 is TGTGCCAGCGGACCCGGGACATTGGGCCCAGATACGCAGTATTTT.

CDR3 region: CASSSLASRNEQFF. DNA of the CDR3: TGTGCCAGCAGTTCCTTAGCCTCCCGAAATGAGCAGTTCTTC. This rearrangement joins TRBV27 to TRBJ2-1, with D uncertain. Trimming shortened V by 4 bases and J by 7 bases, and 14 bases separated the two germline ends. The CDR3 has 14 residues. Looked up from germline, CDR1 is MNHEY and CDR2 is SMNVEV (reference sequence).

J is TRBJ2-7 and V is TRBV10-3; TRBD1 matches 10 bases. Germline-derived CDR1 and CDR2 are ENHRY and SYGVKD. The V gene end was trimmed by 2 bases and the J gene end by 4 bases; junction bases not matched to a gene: 2. This CDR3 contains 14 residues. CDR3 amino acids: CAISEDRGPYEQYF. As DNA, the CDR3 is TGTGCCATCAGTGAGGACAGGGGGCCTTACGAGCAGTACTTC.

The V call is TRBV28, the J call TRBJ1-1; D not resolved. CDR3 length: 11 residues. Trimming cost V 6 bases and J 1 base, with 3 bases left between them. Germline-derived CDR1 and CDR2 are MDHEN and SYDVKM. The CDR3 sequence is CASSRNTEAFF. CDR3 nucleotide sequence: TGTGCCAGCAGCCGGAACACTGAAGCTTTCTTT.

The V call is TRBV5-4, the J call TRBJ1-6; 7 bases are a match to TRBD1. V shed 1 base and J 5 bases; nucleotides not matched to a gene: 12. Germline values: CDR1 SGHNT, CDR2 YYREEE (reference sequence). This CDR3 is built from 18 residues. CDR3 nucleotide sequence: TGTGCCAGCAGCTTGCAGTCCGGAGGGGGCTTCCATAATTCACCCCTCCACTTT. Protein product: CASSLQSGGGFHNSPLHF.

The chain carries TRBV6-1 and TRBJ2-5; D is possibly TRBD1 (5 bases). The DNA end lines up better with TRBJ2-7; the J call may be wrong. Germline CDR1 reads MNHNS; CDR2 reads SASEGT. The CDR3 has 12 amino acids. CDR3 region: CASRQGSYEQYF. The DNA of the CDR3 is TGTGCCAGCAGGCAGGGCTCCTACGAGCAGTACTTC.

The chain couples TRBV18 to TRBJ1-3, with TRBD1 matching 7 bases. Germline-derived CDR1 and CDR2 are KGHSH and LQKENI. The V and J ends lost 4 bases and 4 bases, in that order; junction bases with no gene match: 7. This CDR3 is 15 amino acids long. The CDR3 region has the DNA TGTGCCAGCTCACTTGGGACAGTACAAGGAAACACCATATATTTT. It codes for CASSLGTVQGNTIYF.

The V and J genes are TRBV5-8 and TRBJ1-1; D uncertain. The ends were cut back, 2 bases at V and 8 bases at J, with 4 bases in the middle. The CDR3 spans 10 residues. The germline V gene has CDR1 SGHTS and CDR2 YDEGEE. The CDR3, as DNA: TGTGCCAGCAGCTTCTTCGAAGCTTTCTTT. Translation: CASSFFEAFF.

This chain links TRBV7-6 with TRBJ2-1; D call uncertain. The germline V gene encodes CDR1 SGHVS and CDR2 FNYEAQ. V was cut by 1 base and J by 6 bases, with 10 bases left in between. The length of the CDR3 is 14 residues. Written as DNA, the CDR3 is TGTGCCAGCAGCTTAGGTCGCGTCCCCAATGAGCAGTTCTTC. Translated, it gives CASSLGRVPNEQFF.

CDR3 sequence: CASSLDPGTGIYEQYF. CDR3 sequence (DNA): TGTGCCAGCAGCTTGGACCCCGGGACAGGGATCTACGAGCAGTACTTC. J is TRBJ2-7 and V is TRBV5-4, with 9 bases matching TRBD1. Trimming cost V 0 bases and J 3 bases; bases outside gene matches: 7. The CDR3 extends over 16 amino acids. Germline values: CDR1 SGHNT, CDR2 YYREEE (reference sequence).

The CDR3 protein is CASSGRTASYGYTF. The CDR3 DNA reads as TGTGCCAGCAGTGGTAGGACAGCAAGCTATGGCTACACCTTC. The chain combines TRBV6-1 with TRBJ1-2; a weak D match, TRBD1 (6 bases). The V end lost 4 bases, the J end lost 4 bases, and 13 bases lay between the germline ends. CDR3 length: 14 residues. Germline V gene data show CDR1 as MNHNS and CDR2 as SASEGT.

The chain couples TRBV4-2 to TRBJ2-7; 7 nucleotides agree with TRBD2. Germline trimming cut 8 bases from V and 4 bases from J; bases unmatched to any gene: 8. The germline V gene has CDR1 LGHNA and CDR2 YNFKEQ. The CDR3 consists of 13 residues. The CDR3 protein is CASGSAGAYEQYF. The CDR3 DNA sequence: TGTGCCAGCGGATCGGCGGGAGCATACGAGCAGTACTTC.

This chain joins TRBV6-5 and TRBJ2-7; 9 nucleotides agree with TRBD1. This CDR3 contains 15 residues. Germline assignment: CDR1 MNHEY and CDR2 SVGAGI. V was pared by 5 bases and J by 9 bases, with 14 bases of the junction left unmatched. CDR3 in amino acids: CASSPRDRDRLRQYF. CDR3 coding DNA: TGTGCCAGCAGTCCCCGGGACAGGGATAGGCTACGGCAGTACTTC.

The gene calls are TRBV5-1 and TRBJ2-1; the D gene is possibly TRBD2 (6 bases). The V end was cut by 0 bases, the J end by 7 bases, with 11 bases between. CDR1 is SGHRS, CDR2 YFSETQ, per germline. This CDR3 has 14 amino acids. The CDR3 sequence is CASSLGGIRNEQFF. The CDR3 nucleotides are TGCGCCAGCAGCTTGGGCGGGATTAGGAATGAGCAGTTCTTC.